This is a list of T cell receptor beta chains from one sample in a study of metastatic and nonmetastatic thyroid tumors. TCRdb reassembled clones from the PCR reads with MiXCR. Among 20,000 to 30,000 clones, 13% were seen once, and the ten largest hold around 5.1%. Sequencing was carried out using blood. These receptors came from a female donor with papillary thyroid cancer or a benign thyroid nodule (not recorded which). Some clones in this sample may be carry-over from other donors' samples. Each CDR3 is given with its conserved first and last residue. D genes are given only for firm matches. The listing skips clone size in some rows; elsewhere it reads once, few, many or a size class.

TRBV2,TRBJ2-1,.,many,CASSLRGGEQFF,TGTGCCAGCAGTCTACGTGGTGGGGAGCAGTTCTTC
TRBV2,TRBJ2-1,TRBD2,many,CASRVTSPNEQFF,TGTGCCAGCAGAGTGACTAGCCCCAATGAGCAGTTCTTT
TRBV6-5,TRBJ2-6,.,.,CASIKGLTSGANVLTF,TGTGCCAGCATTAAGGGACTGACCTCTGGGGCCAACGTCCTGACTTTC
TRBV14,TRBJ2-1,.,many,CASSPLNYNEQFF,TGTGCCAGCAGCCCCCTTAACTACAATGAGCAGTTCTTC
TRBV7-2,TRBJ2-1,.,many,CASSLGGSNNEQFF,TGTGCCAGCAGCTTAGGTGGGTCTAACAATGAGCAGTTCTTC
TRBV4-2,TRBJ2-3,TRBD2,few,CASSQAPVAGGPGISDTQYF,TGTGCCAGCAGCCAAGCCCCCGTAGCGGGAGGGCCGGGAATATCAGATACGCAGTATTTT
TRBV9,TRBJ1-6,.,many,CASSVEAENSPLHF,TGTGCCAGCAGCGTAGAGGCGGAGAATTCACCCCTCCACTTT
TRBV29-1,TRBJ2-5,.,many,CSGLTGGGVWETQYF,TGCAGCGGCCTTACAGGGGGGGGGGTTTGGGAGACCCAGTACTTC
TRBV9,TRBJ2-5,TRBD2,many,CASSVAGGSLGSETQYF,TGTGCCAGCAGCGTAGCGGGCGGGAGCCTTGGATCTGAGACCCAGTACTTC
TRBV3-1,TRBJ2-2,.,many,CASSQAPGAGELFF,TGTGCCAGCAGCCAAGCGCCGGGCGCCGGGGAGCTGTTTTTT
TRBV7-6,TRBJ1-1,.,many,CASSLRWGDTEAFF,TGTGCCAGCAGCCTACGGTGGGGGGACACTGAAGCTTTCTTT
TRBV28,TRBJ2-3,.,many,CAGSGRGGTDTQYF,TGTGCCGGATCAGGACGGGGAGGTACAGATACGCAGTATTTT
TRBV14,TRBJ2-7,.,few,CASSQDRIRQYF,TGTGCCAGCAGCCAAGATAGGATTAGGCAGTACTTC
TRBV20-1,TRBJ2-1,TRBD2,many,CSSGTPNEQFF,TGCAGTAGCGGGACTCCTAATGAGCAGTTCTTC
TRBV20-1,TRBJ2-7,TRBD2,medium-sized,CSARAVAGAGEQYF,TGCAGTGCTAGAGCCGTAGCGGGAGCGGGCGAGCAGTACTTC
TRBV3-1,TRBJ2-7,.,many,CASSSSPKGEQYF,TGTGCCAGCAGCTCTTCACCGAAGGGGGAGCAGTACTTC
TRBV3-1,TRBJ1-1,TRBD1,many,CASSPPQGAVNTEAFF,TGTGCCAGCAGTCCACCGCAGGGGGCGGTGAACACTGAAGCTTTCTTT
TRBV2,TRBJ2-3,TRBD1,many,CASGSGQVLPDTQYF,TGTGCCAGCGGCTCAGGACAGGTTCTTCCAGATACGCAGTATTTT
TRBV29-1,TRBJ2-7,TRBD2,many,CSVEAPGLASYEQYF,TGCAGCGTCGAGGCCCCGGGACTAGCCTCCTACGAGCAGTACTTC
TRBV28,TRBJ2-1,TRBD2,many,CASLTSGRTYEQFF,TGTGCCAGCCTTACTAGCGGGAGGACCTATGAGCAGTTCTTC
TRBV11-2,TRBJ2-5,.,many,CASSPLTWGVQETQYF,TGTGCCAGCAGCCCCTTGACGTGGGGCGTTCAAGAGACCCAGTACTTC
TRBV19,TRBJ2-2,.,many,CASSSPDRDTGELFF,TGTGCCAGTAGCTCCCCGGACCGGGACACCGGGGAGCTGTTTTTT
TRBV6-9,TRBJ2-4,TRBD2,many,CASSYHTSGPQRNIQYF,TGTGCCAGCAGTTATCATACTAGCGGGCCCCAAAGAAACATTCAGTACTTC
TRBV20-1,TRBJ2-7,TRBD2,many,CSAGRTSGYEQYF,TGCAGTGCTGGAAGGACTAGCGGCTACGAGCAGTACTTC
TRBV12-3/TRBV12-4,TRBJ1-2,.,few,CASISVNYGYTF,TGTGCCAGCATTTCTGTTAACTATGGCTACACCTTC
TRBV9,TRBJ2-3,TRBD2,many,CASGYGLATDTQYF,TGTGCCAGCGGCTACGGACTAGCAACAGATACGCAGTATTTT
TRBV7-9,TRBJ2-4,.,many,CASSPEGNIQYF,TGTGCCAGCAGCCCCGAAGGTAACATTCAGTACTTC
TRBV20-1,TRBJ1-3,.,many,CSARDRSSGNTIYF,TGCAGTGCTAGAGATCGGAGCTCTGGAAACACCATATATTTT
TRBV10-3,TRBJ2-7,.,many,CATLGSLLPSSYEQYF,TGTGCCACCCTCGGGTCTCTTTTACCCAGCTCCTACGAGCAGTACTTC
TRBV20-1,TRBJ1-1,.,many,CSATETGRRSDTEAFF,TGCAGTGCTACCGAGACGGGCAGGCGATCGGACACTGAAGCTTTCTTT
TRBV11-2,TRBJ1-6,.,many,CASSLDRSYNSPLHF,TGTGCCAGCAGCTTAGATCGCTCCTATAATTCACCCCTCCACTTT
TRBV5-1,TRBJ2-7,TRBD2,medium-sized,CASTSAGGPYEQYF,TGCGCCAGCACCTCTGCGGGGGGACCCTACGAGCAGTACTTC
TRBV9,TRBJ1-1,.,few,CASSPQSGVEGTEAFF,TGTGCCAGCAGCCCACAATCAGGGGTGGAGGGCACTGAAGCTTTCTTT
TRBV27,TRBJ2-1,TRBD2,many,CASSSIAGGSYNEQFF,TGTGCCAGCAGTTCGATAGCGGGAGGAAGCTACAATGAGCAGTTCTTC
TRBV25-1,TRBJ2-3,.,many,CASSALASASTDTQYF,TGTGCCAGCAGTGCCCTTGCTTCGGCTAGCACAGATACGCAGTATTTT
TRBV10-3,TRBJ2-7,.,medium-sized,CAISESKLTPAYEQYF,TGTGCCATCAGTGAGTCGAAATTGACCCCAGCCTACGAGCAGTACTTC
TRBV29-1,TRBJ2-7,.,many,CSVGRGYEQYF,TGCAGCGTTGGGCGGGGCTACGAGCAGTACTTC
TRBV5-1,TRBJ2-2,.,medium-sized,CASSLTTNTGELFF,TGCGCCAGCAGCTTGACTACGAACACCGGGGAGCTGTTTTTT
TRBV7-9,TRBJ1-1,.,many,CASSEQRTEAFF,TGTGCCAGCAGCGAACAACGGACTGAAGCTTTCTTT
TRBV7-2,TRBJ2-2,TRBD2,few,CASSLGAGGTGELFF,TGTGCCAGCAGCTTAGGCGCGGGAGGGACCGGGGAGCTGTTTTTT
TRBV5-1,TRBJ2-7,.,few,CASSPAKRGPYEQYF,TGCGCCAGCAGCCCGGCGAAGAGGGGACCTTACGAGCAGTACTTC
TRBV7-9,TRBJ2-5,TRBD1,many,CASSLAQGAVETQYF,TGTGCCAGCAGCTTAGCTCAGGGGGCTGTGGAGACCCAGTACTTC
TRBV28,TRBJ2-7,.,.,CASHSGGIPYEQYF,TGTGCCAGCCATTCGGGCGGAATTCCCTACGAGCAGTACTTC
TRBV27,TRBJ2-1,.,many,CASSPLFSETYNEQFF,TGTGCCAGCAGTCCCCTTTTTTCCGAGACCTACAATGAGCAGTTCTTC
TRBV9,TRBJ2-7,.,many,CASSVGQGLAGEQYF,TGTGCCAGCAGCGTAGGGCAAGGCCTAGCAGGCGAGCAGTACTTC
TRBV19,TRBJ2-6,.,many,CASSTSLAGGVSGANVLTF,TGTGCCAGTAGTACTAGCTTGGCAGGTGGGGTATCTGGGGCCAACGTCCTGACTTTC
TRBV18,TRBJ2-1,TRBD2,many,CASSRTSGTLEQFF,TGTGCCAGCTCACGAACTAGCGGGACCCTCGAGCAGTTCTTC
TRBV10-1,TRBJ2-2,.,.,CASSRISNTGELFF,TGCGCCAGCTCCCGGATTAGTAACACCGGGGAGCTGTTTTTT
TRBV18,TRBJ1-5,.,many,CASSRGDSRLSNQPQHF,TGTGCCAGCTCACGGGGAGACAGCCGCCTTAGCAATCAGCCCCAGCATTTT
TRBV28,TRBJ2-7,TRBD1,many,CASSLDRARKQYF,TGTGCCAGCAGTTTAGACAGGGCGCGAAAGCAGTACTTC
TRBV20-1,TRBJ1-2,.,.,CSAQLNYGYTF,TGCAGTGCTCAGTTGAACTATGGCTACACCTTC
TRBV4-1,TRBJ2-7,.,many,CASSPILTEPSYEQYF,TGCGCCAGCAGCCCAATATTGACAGAGCCCTCCTACGAGCAGTACTTC
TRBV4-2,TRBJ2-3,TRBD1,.,CASSQDWTGTDAQYF,TGTGCCAGCAGCCAAGATTGGACAGGGACAGATGCGCAATATTTT
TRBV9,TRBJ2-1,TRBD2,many,CASSGGRAGVAYNEQFF,TGTGCCAGCAGCGGTGGTAGAGCGGGAGTGGCCTACAATGAGCAGTTCTTC
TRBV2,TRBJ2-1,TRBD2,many,CASSEGTSGRRQFF,TGTGCCAGCAGTGAAGGGACTAGCGGAAGGAGGCAGTTCTTC
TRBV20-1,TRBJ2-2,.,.,CSARDYGLTNTGELFF,TGCAGTGCTAGAGATTATGGACTCACGAACACCGGGGAGCTGTTTTTT